The clone carrying this T cell receptor (beta chain) is a singleton in its sample. Random hexamers were used to reverse transcribe an amount of roughly 0.5 to 1 ug RNA. Amplification of TCR beta CDR3 used immunoSEQ multiplex PCR across 54 Vbeta and 13 Jbeta. TCRdb reanalysed the immunoSEQ multiplex PCR reads using MiXCR and keeps one entry per CDR3 protein. The sample has some 96,000 distinct CDR3 sequences, 95% seen once. Peripheral blood CD8+ and CD4+ T cells were profiled by TCR beta sequencing. Diagnostic criteria defined recently for definite or probable disease were met by the Susac syndrome patients. This sample is drawn from a study of CD8 T cells in Susac syndrome. Trimming left V 7 bases short and J 4 bases short, with 11 bases between. Looked up from germline, CDR1 is KGHSY and CDR2 is FQNENV. The length of the CDR3 is 13 residues.

This rearrangement joins TRBV16 to TRBJ2-1, with a possible D match to TRBD2 (6 bases). Sequencing was done on a sample of CD8+ T cells from PBMCs. This clonotype was obtained from a human donor with Susac syndrome. The CDR3 nucleotides are TGTGCCAGCACGGGAGCAGTATACAATGAGCAGTTCTTC. It specifies CASTGAVYNEQFF.